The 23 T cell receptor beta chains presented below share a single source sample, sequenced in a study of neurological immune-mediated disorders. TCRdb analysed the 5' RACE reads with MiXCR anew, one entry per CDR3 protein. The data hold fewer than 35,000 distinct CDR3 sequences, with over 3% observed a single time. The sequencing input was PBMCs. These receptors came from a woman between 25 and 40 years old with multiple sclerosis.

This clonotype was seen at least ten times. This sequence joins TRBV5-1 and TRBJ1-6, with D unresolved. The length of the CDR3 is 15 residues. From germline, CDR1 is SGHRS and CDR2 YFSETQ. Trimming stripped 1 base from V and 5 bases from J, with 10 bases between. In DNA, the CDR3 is TGCGCCAGCAGCTTGAGTAGCCAGGATAATTCACCCCTCCACTTT. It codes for CASSLSSQDNSPLHF.

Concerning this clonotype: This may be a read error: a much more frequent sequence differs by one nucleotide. The CDR3 DNA reads as TGTGCCAGCAGCCTCACCGGGTACGAGCAGCACTTC. Translated: CASSLTGYEQHF. The rearrangement uses TRBV14 and TRBJ2-7; D remains ambiguous. The CDR3 extends over 12 amino acids. Germline V lookup: CDR1 SGHDN, CDR2 FVKESK. Drawing the rest from reference TRBV14 and TRBJ2-7, the complete variable domain is EAGVTQFPSHSVIEKGQTVTLRCDPISGHDNLYWYRRVMGKEIKFLLHFVKESKQDESGMPNNRFLAERTGGTYSTLKVQPAELEDSGVYFCASSLTGYEQHFGPGTRLTVT.

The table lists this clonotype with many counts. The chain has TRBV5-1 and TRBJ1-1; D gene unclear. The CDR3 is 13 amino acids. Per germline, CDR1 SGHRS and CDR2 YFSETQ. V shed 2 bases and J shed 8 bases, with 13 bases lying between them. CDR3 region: CASSLSVRGEAFF. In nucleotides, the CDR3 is TGCGCCAGCAGCTTATCCGTGCGAGGGGAAGCTTTCTTT.

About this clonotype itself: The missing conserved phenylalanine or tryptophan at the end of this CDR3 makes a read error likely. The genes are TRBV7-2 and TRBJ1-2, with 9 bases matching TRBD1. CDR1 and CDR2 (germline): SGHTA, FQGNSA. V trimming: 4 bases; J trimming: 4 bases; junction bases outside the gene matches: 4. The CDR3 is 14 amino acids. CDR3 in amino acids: CASSYSDRGYGYTS. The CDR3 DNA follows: TGTGCCAGCAGCTATTCGGACAGGGGCTATGGCTACACCAGC.

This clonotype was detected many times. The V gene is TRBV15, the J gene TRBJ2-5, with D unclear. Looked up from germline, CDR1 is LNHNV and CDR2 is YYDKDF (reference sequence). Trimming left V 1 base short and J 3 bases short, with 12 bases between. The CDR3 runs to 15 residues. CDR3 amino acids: CATSRGLGSEETQYF. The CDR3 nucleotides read TGTGCCACCAGCAGAGGTCTGGGCAGCGAAGAGACCCAGTACTTC.

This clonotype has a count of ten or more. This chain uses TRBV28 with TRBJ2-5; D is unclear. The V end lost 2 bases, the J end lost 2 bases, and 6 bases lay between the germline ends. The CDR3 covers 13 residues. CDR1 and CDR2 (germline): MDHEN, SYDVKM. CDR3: CASSLQVQETQYF. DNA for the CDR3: TGTGCCAGCAGTTTACAGGTTCAAGAGACCCAGTACTTC. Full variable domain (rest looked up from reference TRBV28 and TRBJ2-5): DVKVTQSSRYLVKRTGEKVFLECVQDMDHENMFWYRQDPGLGLRLIYFSYDVKMKEKGDIPEGYSVSREKKERFSLILESASTNQTSMYLCASSLQVQETQYFGPGTRLLVL.

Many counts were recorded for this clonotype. CDR3 nucleotide sequence: TGTGCCAGCATCCCCCGGAGCGGGGCCGATACGCAGTATTTT. Translating it yields CASIPRSGADTQYF. V and J are TRBV7-2 and TRBJ2-3; 7 bases line up with TRBD2. The length of the CDR3 is 14 residues. The J segment lost 6 bases and the V segment lost 7 bases, leaving 10 bases of the junction unmatched. CDR1 is SGHTA and CDR2 is FQGNSA in the germline V gene.

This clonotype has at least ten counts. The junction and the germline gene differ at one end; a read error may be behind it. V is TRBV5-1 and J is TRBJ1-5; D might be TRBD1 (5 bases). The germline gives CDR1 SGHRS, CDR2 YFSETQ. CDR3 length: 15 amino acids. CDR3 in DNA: TGCGCCAGCAGCTTGGGATGGGGGGGGTTGCAGCCCCAGAATTTT. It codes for CASSLGWGGLQPQNF.

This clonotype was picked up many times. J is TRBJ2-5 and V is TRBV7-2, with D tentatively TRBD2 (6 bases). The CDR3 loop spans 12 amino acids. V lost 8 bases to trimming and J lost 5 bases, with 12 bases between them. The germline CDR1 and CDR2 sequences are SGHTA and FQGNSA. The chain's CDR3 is CASSRGWETQYF. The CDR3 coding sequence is TGTGCCAGCTCGCGGGGCTGGGAGACCCAGTACTTC.

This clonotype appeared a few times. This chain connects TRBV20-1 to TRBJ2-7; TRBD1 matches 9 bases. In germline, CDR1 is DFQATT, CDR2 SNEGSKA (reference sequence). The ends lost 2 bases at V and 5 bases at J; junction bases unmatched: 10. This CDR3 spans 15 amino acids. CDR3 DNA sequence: TGCAGTGCTAGAAACCTGGGGACAGGGTTACACGAGCAGTACTTC. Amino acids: CSARNLGTGLHEQYF.

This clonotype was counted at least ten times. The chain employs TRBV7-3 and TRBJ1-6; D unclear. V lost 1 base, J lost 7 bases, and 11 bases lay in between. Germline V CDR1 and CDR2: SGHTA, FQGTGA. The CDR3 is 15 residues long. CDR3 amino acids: CASSLSPGQNSPLHF. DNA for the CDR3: TGTGCCAGCAGCTTAAGCCCGGGTCAGAATTCACCCCTCCACTTT.

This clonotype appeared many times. The CDR3 spells CASSLRAYGYTF. In nucleotides, the CDR3 is TGTGCCAGCAGCCTCAGGGCCTATGGCTACACCTTC. The J gene is TRBJ1-2, the V gene TRBV28, with D possibly being TRBD1 (5 bases). Germline V gene sequence: CDR1 MDHEN, CDR2 SYDVKM. There are 12 residues in the CDR3. Trimming took 6 bases from V and 4 from J, leaving 9 bases between them.

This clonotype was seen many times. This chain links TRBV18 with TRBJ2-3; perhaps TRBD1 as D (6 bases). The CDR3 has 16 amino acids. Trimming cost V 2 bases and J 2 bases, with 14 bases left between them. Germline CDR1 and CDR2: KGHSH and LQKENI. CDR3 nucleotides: TGTGCCAGCTCACCAGGGACAACGGGAACCACAGATACGCAGTATTTT. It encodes CASSPGTTGTTDTQYF.

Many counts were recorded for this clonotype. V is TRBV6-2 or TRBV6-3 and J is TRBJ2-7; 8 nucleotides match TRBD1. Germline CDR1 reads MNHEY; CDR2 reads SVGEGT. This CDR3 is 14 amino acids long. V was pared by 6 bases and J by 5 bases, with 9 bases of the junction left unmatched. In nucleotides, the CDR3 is TGTGCCAGCAGCCCTCAGGGGGCGGGTGACGAGCAGTACTTC. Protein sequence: CASSPQGAGDEQYF.

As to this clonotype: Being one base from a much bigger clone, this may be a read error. CDR3 nucleotide sequence: TGTGCCAGCAGTTTACTTTCACGGAGTAACACTGAAGCTTTCTTT. This gives the protein CASSLLSRSNTEAFF. V is TRBV27 and J is TRBJ1-1; D is uncertain. Germline V lookup: CDR1 MNHEY, CDR2 SMNVEV (reference sequence). The CDR3 extends over 15 amino acids. Trimming took off 2 bases at V and 2 bases at J, with 12 bases between the two ends.

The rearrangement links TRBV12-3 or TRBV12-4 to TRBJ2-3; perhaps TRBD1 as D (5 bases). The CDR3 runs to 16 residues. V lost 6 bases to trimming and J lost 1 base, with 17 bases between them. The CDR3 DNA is TGTGCCAGCAGCCTGGCCAAGGGGCTAGGCACAGATACGCAGTATTTT. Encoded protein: CASSLAKGLGTDTQYF.

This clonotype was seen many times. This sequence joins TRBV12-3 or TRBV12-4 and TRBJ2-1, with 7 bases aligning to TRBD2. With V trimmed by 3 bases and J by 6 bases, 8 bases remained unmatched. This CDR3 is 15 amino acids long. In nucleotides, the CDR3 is TGTGCCAGCAGTTTCATCGGGAGGCAGGTCAATGAGCAGTTCTTC. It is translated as CASSFIGRQVNEQFF.

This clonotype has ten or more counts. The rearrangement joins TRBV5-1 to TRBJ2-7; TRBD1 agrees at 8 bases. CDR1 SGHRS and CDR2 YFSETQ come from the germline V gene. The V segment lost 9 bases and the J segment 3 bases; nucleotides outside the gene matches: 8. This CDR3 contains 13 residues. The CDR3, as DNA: TGCGCCACCTCGACAGGGGACCTCTACGAGCAGTACTTC. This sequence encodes CATSTGDLYEQYF.

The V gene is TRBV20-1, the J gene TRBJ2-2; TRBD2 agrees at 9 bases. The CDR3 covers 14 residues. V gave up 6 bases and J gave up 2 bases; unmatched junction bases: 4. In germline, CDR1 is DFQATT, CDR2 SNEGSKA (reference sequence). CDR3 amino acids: CSAPTSGNTGELFF. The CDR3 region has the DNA TGCAGTGCCCCGACTAGCGGAAACACCGGGGAGCTGTTTTTT.

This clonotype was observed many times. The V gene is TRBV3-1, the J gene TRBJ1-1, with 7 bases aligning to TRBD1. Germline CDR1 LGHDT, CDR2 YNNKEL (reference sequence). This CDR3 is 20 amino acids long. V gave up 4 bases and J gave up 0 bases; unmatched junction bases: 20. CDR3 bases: TGTGCCAGCAGCCCCCAACGGGGGTCCAGGGGGATCCCCTTGAACACTGAAGCTTTCTTT. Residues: CASSPQRGSRGIPLNTEAFF. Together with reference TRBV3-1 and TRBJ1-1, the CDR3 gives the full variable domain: DTAVSQTPKYLVTQMGNDKSIKCEQNLGHDTMYWYKQDSKKFLKIMFSYNNKELIINETVPNRFSPKSPDKAHLNLHINSLELGDSAVYFCASSPQRGSRGIPLNTEAFFGQGTRLTVV.

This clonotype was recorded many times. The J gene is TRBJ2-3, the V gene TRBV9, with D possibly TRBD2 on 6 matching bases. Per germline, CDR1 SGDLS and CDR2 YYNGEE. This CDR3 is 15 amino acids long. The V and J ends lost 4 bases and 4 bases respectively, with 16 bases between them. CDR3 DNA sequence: TGTGCCAGCAGCCAAATGGTCGGGAGCGCAGATACGCAGTATTTT. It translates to CASSQMVGSADTQYF.

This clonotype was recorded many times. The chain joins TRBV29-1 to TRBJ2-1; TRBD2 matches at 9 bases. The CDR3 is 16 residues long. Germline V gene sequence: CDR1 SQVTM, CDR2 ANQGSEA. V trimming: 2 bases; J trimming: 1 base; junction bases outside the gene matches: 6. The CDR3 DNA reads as TGCAGCGTTGAAAACCCTAGCGGGGCATCCTACAATGAGCAGTTCTTC. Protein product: CSVENPSGASYNEQFF.

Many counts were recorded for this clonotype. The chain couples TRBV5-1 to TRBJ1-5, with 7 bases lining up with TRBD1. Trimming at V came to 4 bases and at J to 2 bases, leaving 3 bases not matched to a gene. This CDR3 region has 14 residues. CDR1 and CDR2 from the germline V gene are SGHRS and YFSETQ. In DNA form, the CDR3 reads TGCGCCAGCAGCCCCGGGACAGGCAATCAGCCCCAGCATTTT. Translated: CASSPGTGNQPQHF.